This record looks at one T cell receptor beta chain sequence and its context. The antigen remains unidentified. Treatment for every participant with HIV took place in the United States. The data originate from a study of long-term antiretroviral therapy in people with HIV. Germline assignment: CDR1 SGHNT and CDR2 YYREEE (reference sequence). This CDR3 has 14 amino acids. Trimming took 4 bases from V and 7 from J; bases not matched to a gene: 9. Runs used v3.0 of the immunoSEQ assay and were done at survey level. TCRdb's copy holds only in-frame clones and misses some; the assay was immunoSEQ multiplex PCR. The data hold over 25,000 clones, with about 84% observed a single time. Whole-study findings and limits: Control repertoires displayed wider CDR3 length ranges than the HIV repertoires. Blood in the study was drawn between about 2004 and 2017, possibly under older ART regimens, which may be less effective than current ones. An increase in diversity followed ART, yet levels stayed below transplant donor controls.

Sequenced material: unsorted PBMCs, taken 0.8 years before starting antiretroviral therapy. The J gene is TRBJ1-2, the V gene TRBV5-4; 8 nucleotides match TRBD1. This clonotype was sampled from a man aged 18 to 30 with HIV. CDR3 amino acids: CASSPRQGIGGYTF. The DNA of the CDR3 is TGTGCCAGCAGCCCCCGACAGGGGATAGGTGGCTACACCTTC.